The text below deals with one TCR beta chain. This specimen belongs to a study of blood T cell repertoires in COVID-19. As originally analysed: Estimation of nucleated cell counts relied on the amplification of reference gene primers. The repertoire was sequenced with immunoSEQ multiplex PCR; TCRdb's copy has only in-frame clones and lacks some. V and J calls and clone size are as listed in that table; D and trimming were resolved from the DNA. The sample carries 120,000 to 150,000 clones, around 89% recorded once. The CDR3 is 15 residues long. CDR1 and CDR2 from the germline V gene are SGHKS and YYEKEE (reference sequence). The ends were cut back, 1 base at V and 1 base at J, with 11 bases in the middle.

This TCR was sampled from a woman of 80 years or more with acute or convalescent COVID-19. Sequencing was done on a sample of peripheral blood. The rearrangement joins TRBV5-5 to TRBJ1-1, with D uncertain. The CDR3 DNA sequence: TGTGCCAGCAGCTTGTGGCCGACATCGAACACTGAAGCTTTCTTT. It is translated as CASSLWPTSNTEAFF.